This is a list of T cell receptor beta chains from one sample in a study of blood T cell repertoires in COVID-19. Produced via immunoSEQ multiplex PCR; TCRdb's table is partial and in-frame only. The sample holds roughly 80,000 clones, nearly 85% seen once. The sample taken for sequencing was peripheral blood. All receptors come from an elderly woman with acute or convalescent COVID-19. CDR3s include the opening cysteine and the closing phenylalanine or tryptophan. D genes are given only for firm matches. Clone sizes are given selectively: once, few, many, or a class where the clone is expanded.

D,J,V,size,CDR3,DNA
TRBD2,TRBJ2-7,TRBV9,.,CASSVQTSGRVDEQYF,TGTGCCAGCAGCGTCCAGACTAGCGGGAGGGTCGACGAGCAGTACTTC
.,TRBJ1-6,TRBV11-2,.,CASSLQPGKSPLHF,TGTGCCAGCAGCTTGCAACCGGGAAAGTCACCCCTCCACTTT
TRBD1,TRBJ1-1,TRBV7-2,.,CASSSGTGVGWGVTEAFF,TGTGCCAGCAGTTCCGGGACAGGGGTAGGGTGGGGCGTAACTGAAGCTTTCTTT
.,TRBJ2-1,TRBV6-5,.,CASSSGVLFDEQFF,TGTGCCAGCAGTTCAGGGGTCCTTTTCGATGAGCAGTTCTTC
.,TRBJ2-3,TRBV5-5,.,CASRGGTDTQYF,TGTGCCAGCAGGGGAGGAACAGATACGCAGTATTTT
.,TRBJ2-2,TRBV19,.,CASSIGSDTGELFF,TGTGCCAGTAGTATAGGGAGCGACACCGGGGAGCTGTTTTTT
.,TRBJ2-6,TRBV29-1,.,CSAGSGANVLTF,TGCAGCGCGGGATCGGGGGCCAACGTCCTGACTTTC
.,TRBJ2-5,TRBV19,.,CASSINRDFETQYF,TGTGCCAGTAGTATTAACAGGGATTTCGAGACCCAGTACTTC
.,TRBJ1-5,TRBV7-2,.,CASSSQGLNQPQHF,TGTGCCAGCAGCTCCCAGGGGCTCAATCAGCCCCAGCATTTT
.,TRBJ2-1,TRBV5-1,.,CASSSNEDSYNEQFF,TGCGCCAGCAGCTCGAATGAAGACAGCTACAATGAGCAGTTCTTC
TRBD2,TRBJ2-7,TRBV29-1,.,CSVGTSGRTYEQYF,TGCAGCGTTGGGACTAGCGGGAGGACGTACGAGCAGTACTTC
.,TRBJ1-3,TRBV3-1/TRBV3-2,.,CASSRQYSGNTIYF,TGTGCCAGCAGCCGACAGTACTCTGGAAACACCATATATTTT
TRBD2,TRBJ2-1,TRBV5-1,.,CASSYHWTSGSYNEQFF,TGCGCCAGCAGCTACCACTGGACTAGCGGGAGTTACAATGAGCAGTTCTTC
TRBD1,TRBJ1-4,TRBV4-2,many,CASSQGDRDNEKLFF,TGTGCCAGCAGCCAAGGGGACAGGGATAATGAAAAACTGTTTTTT
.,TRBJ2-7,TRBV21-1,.,CASSKVIPTGDNNPYEQYF,TGTGCCAGCAGCAAAGTAATACCAACGGGAGACAATAACCCCTACGAGCAGTACTTC
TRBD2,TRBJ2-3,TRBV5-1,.,CASSPGLAISTDTQYF,TGCGCCAGCAGCCCCGGACTAGCGATTAGCACAGATACGCAGTATTTT
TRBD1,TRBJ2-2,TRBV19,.,CASSIPGQGANGELFF,TGTGCCAGTAGTATTCCGGGACAGGGGGCAAACGGGGAGCTGTTTTTT
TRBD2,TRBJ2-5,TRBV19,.,CASSPGLAGGGKTQYF,TGTGCCAGTAGTCCTGGACTAGCGGGAGGAGGGAAGACCCAGTACTTC
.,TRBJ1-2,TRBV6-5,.,CASSYSGAGYTF,TGTGCCAGCAGTTACTCGGGGGCTGGCTACACCTTC
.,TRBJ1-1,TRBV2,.,CASSPGVAEAFF,TGTGCCAGCAGTCCAGGGGTGGCTGAAGCTTTCTTT
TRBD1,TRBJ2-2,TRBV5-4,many,CASSDRDRGFGGELFF,TGTGCCAGCAGCGACCGGGACAGGGGGTTCGGCGGGGAGCTGTTTTTT
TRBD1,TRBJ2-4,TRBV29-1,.,CSAGQGMGIQYF,TGCAGCGCCGGACAGGGGATGGGCATTCAGTACTTC
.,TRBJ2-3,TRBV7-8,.,CASTIDRDYTQYF,TGTGCCAGCACCATTGACAGGGACTATACGCAGTATTTT
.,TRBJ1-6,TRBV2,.,CASSSGTQNSPLHF,TGTGCCAGCTCGTCCGGGACACAGAATTCACCCCTCCACTTT
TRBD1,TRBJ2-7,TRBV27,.,CASSSPGQGSYEQYF,TGTGCCAGCAGTTCCCCGGGACAGGGCTCCTACGAGCAGTACTTC
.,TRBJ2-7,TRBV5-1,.,CASSLVGGIGHEQYF,TGCGCCAGCAGCTTGGTAGGAGGGATCGGCCACGAGCAGTACTTC
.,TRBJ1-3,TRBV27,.,CASSRTRGNTIYF,TGTGCCAGCAGTCGGACAAGGGGGAACACCATATATTTT
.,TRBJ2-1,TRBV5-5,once,CASSPERSSYNEQFF,TGTGCCAGCAGCCCGGAGCGGAGCTCCTACAATGAGCAGTTCTTC
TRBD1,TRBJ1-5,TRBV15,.,CATSRGTGDSQPQHF,TGTGCCACCAGCAGAGGGACAGGGGACTCTCAGCCCCAGCATTTT
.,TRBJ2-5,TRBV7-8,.,CASSLEEYQETQYF,TGTGCCAGCAGCTTGGAGGAGTACCAAGAGACCCAGTACTTC
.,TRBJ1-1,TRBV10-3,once,CAITPKFTRGVMNTEAFF,TGTGCCATCACGCCGAAATTCACCAGGGGTGTGATGAACACTGAAGCTTTCTTT
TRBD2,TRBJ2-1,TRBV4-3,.,CASSWTSGGYNEQFF,TGCGCCAGCAGCTGGACTAGCGGGGGGTACAATGAGCAGTTCTTC
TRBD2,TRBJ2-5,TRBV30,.,CAWSGRALGETQYF,TGTGCCTGGAGCGGGAGGGCCCTCGGGGAGACCCAGTACTTC
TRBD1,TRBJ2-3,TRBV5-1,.,CASSQYPTGEGTDTQYF,TGCGCCAGCAGCCAATACCCGACAGGGGAGGGCACAGATACGCAGTATTTT
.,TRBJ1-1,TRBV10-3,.,CAISSGALDTEAFF,TGTGCCATCAGTTCAGGGGCTCTGGACACTGAAGCTTTCTTT
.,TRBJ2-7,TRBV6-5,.,CASSLQQGEQYF,TGTGCCAGCAGTCTCCAACAGGGAGAGCAGTACTTC
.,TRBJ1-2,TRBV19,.,CASSPRQIGYGYTF,TGTGCCAGTAGTCCGAGACAGATCGGCTATGGCTACACCTTC
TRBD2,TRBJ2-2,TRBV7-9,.,CASSYLAGDTGELFF,TGTGCCAGCAGCTATTTAGCGGGGGACACCGGGGAGCTGTTTTTT
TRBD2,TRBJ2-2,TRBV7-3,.,CASSPKGLAGRINTGELFF,TGTGCCAGCAGCCCAAAGGGCCTAGCGGGAAGGATAAACACCGGGGAGCTGTTTTTT
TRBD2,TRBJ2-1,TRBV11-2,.,CASSLLSGRVSEQFF,TGTGCCAGCAGCTTACTGAGCGGGAGGGTTTCTGAGCAGTTCTTC
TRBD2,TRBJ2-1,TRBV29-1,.,CSVGVAGGARAEQFF,TGCAGCGTTGGTGTAGCGGGAGGCGCAAGAGCGGAGCAGTTCTTC
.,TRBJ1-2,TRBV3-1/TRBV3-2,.,CASSQAGQVLGYTF,TGTGCCAGCAGCCAAGCTGGCCAGGTCCTTGGCTACACCTTC
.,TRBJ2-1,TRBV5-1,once,CASSLDREHGNEQFF,TGCGCCAGCAGCTTGGACAGGGAACACGGCAATGAGCAGTTCTTC
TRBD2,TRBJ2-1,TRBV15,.,CATSRVLGTSRGGEQFF,TGTGCCACCAGCAGAGTCCTGGGGACTAGCCGTGGGGGGGAGCAGTTCTTC
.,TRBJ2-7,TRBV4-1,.,CASSQTENPSYEQYF,TGCGCCAGCAGCCAGACAGAAAACCCTTCCTACGAGCAGTACTTC
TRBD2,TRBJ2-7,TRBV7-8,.,CASIPTGLVYEQYF,TGTGCCAGCATCCCGACGGGACTAGTCTACGAGCAGTACTTC
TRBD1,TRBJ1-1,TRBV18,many,CASSPGTGTLNTEAFF,TGTGCCAGCTCACCGGGGACAGGGACACTGAACACTGAAGCTTTCTTT
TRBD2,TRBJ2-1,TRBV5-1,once,CASSSTSASYNEQFF,TGCGCCAGCAGCTCAACTAGCGCCTCCTACAATGAGCAGTTCTTC
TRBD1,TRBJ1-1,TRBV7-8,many,CASSPWTGVITEAFF,TGTGCCAGCAGCCCTTGGACAGGGGTGATCACTGAAGCTTTCTTT
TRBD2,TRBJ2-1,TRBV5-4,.,CASTWTSGGHNEQFF,TGTGCCAGCACCTGGACTAGCGGGGGTCACAATGAGCAGTTCTTC
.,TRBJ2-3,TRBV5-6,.,CASSLRLALDTDTQYF,TGTGCCAGCAGCTTGCGGCTAGCGCTTGACACAGATACGCAGTATTTT
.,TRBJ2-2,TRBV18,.,CASSPGHLNTGELFF,TGTGCCAGCTCACCGGGACACTTGAACACCGGGGAGCTGTTTTTT
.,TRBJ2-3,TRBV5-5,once,CASSSTDRTDTQYF,TGTGCCAGCAGCTCGACAGACCGCACAGATACGCAGTATTTT